One and the same sample provided the 17 T cell receptor beta chains below, sequenced in a study of cytomegalovirus exposure and HLA in healthy donors. PCR primers comprised 60 Vbeta and 13 Jbeta primers. TCRdb keeps only in-frame clones here, not all; method: immunoSEQ multiplex PCR. The sample records tens of thousands of clones, around 73% being singletons. Sequences were obtained from PBMCs. These receptors were collected from a woman aged 40 to 50 in good health and CMV-seronegative.

The chain employs TRBV7-8 and TRBJ2-7, with TRBD1 as a possible D gene (6 bases). Trimming cost V 4 bases and J 0 bases, with 16 bases left between them. CDR1 and CDR2 (germline): SGHVS, FQNEAQ. The CDR3 is made up of 16 amino acids. Here the CDR3 DNA reads TGTGCCAGCAGCTCAACCCAGGGGCTCGACTCCTACGAGCAGTACTTC. This codes for CASSSTQGLDSYEQYF.

In its sample, this clone was seen a few times. The V call is TRBV11-1, the J call TRBJ1-1; 7 bases fit TRBD1. Germline CDR1 is SGHAT and CDR2 is FQDESV (reference sequence). V lost 5 bases to trimming and J lost 7 bases; unmatched junction nucleotides: 16. This CDR3 is 16 amino acids long. CDR3 region: CASSPEGQGDKGEAFF. The CDR3 region has the DNA TGTGCCAGCAGCCCCGAAGGGCAGGGGGACAAAGGTGAAGCTTTCTTT. Drawing the rest from reference TRBV11-1 and TRBJ1-1, the complete variable domain is EAEVAQSPRYKITEKSQAVAFWCDPISGHATLYWYRQILGQGPELLVQFQDESVVDDSQLPKDRFSAERLKGVDSTLKIQPAELGDSAMYLCASSPEGQGDKGEAFFGQGTRLTVV.

In its sample, this clone was seen a few times. The chain has TRBV6-1 and TRBJ2-6; the match to TRBD1 covers 7 bases. Trimming removed 8 bases from V and 0 bases from J; junction bases left unmatched: 1. The CDR3 consists of 14 residues. CDR1 and CDR2 (germline): MNHNS, SASEGT. CDR3 region: CASYRGSGANVLTF. CDR3 DNA sequence: TGTGCCAGCTACAGGGGCTCTGGGGCCAACGTCCTGACTTTC.

The chain uses TRBV6-5 and TRBJ1-2, with D possibly being TRBD1 (5 bases). The ends were cut back, 7 bases at V and 1 base at J, with 10 bases in the middle. Germline V gives CDR1 MNHEY, CDR2 SVGAGI. The CDR3 consists of 13 residues. DNA for the CDR3: TGTGCCAGCACCAACGGGGGTAACTATGGCTACACCTTC. As protein: CASTNGGNYGYTF.

This clone was counted only a few times. The chain joins TRBV7-8 to TRBJ2-7, with 10 positions matching TRBD1. J was trimmed by 6 bases and V by 1 base; bases with no gene match: 6. From germline, CDR1 is SGHVS and CDR2 FQNEAQ. There are 15 residues in the CDR3. CDR3: CASSLGGTGVTEQYF. For the CDR3, the DNA is TGTGCCAGCAGCTTAGGAGGGACAGGGGTTACCGAGCAGTACTTC.

This chain joins TRBV19 and TRBJ1-2; 9 positions match TRBD1. J was trimmed by 6 bases and V by 6 bases; bases with no gene match: 5. This CDR3 is 13 amino acids long. CDR1 is LNHDA, CDR2 SQIVND, per germline (reference sequence). DNA of the CDR3: TGTGCCAGTAGCCGGGACAGGGTAGATGGCTACACCTTC. Its protein product is CASSRDRVDGYTF.

The genes are TRBV7-9 and TRBJ1-6, with D uncertain. The CDR3 is 12 residues long. The V gene's germline CDR1 is SEHNR and CDR2 FQNEAQ (reference sequence). Trimming left V 1 base short and J 13 bases short, with 8 bases between. CDR3 sequence reads: CASSLDQIPLHF. The CDR3 DNA reads TGTGCCAGCAGCTTAGATCAGATTCCCCTCCACTTT.

The chain recombines TRBV6-1 with TRBJ2-1; 10 bases agree with TRBD2. In germline, CDR1 is MNHNS, CDR2 SASEGT. CDR3 length: 15 residues. V trimming: 2 bases; J trimming: 14 bases; junction bases outside the gene matches: 12. The CDR3 nucleotides read TGTGCCAGCAGTGAAATTCCTACTAGCGGGGAGCAAGAGTTCTTC. Its translation is CASSEIPTSGEQEFF.

Details on this clone: The same CDR3 also results from other DNA sequences found in this sample. The gene calls are TRBV30 and TRBJ1-3, with D perhaps matching TRBD1 (5 bases). Trimming took 5 bases from V and 4 from J, leaving 12 bases between them. CDR3 length: 13 amino acids. Germline assignment: CDR1 GTSNPN and CDR2 SVGIG (reference sequence). CDR3: CAWGQGSGNTIYF. The CDR3 DNA reads as TGTGCCTGGGGGCAGGGATCGGGAAACACCATATATTTT.

The rearrangement uses TRBV29-1 and TRBJ1-1; 7 positions agree with TRBD1. Losses at the gene ends were 8 bases for V and 1 base for J; bases not matched to a gene: 4. This CDR3 region has 12 residues. CDR1 is SQVTM, CDR2 ANQGSEA, per germline. The CDR3: CSSRTGNTEAFF. The CDR3 bases are TGCAGCTCCCGGACAGGGAACACTGAAGCTTTCTTT.

This clone was detected a few times. The chain combines TRBV29-1 with TRBJ1-1; tentatively, D is TRBD1 (6 bases). There are 11 residues in the CDR3. Germline V lookup: CDR1 SQVTM, CDR2 ANQGSEA. Trimming cost V 7 bases and J 9 bases, with 15 bases left between them. The chain's CDR3 is CSGMDSPQAFF. In DNA form, the CDR3 reads TGCAGCGGGATGGACAGCCCGCAAGCTTTCTTT.

DNA for the CDR3: TGTGCCACCAGCACTGGGGGGAGCTCCTACGAGCAGTACTTC. Translated: CATSTGGSSYEQYF. This sequence joins TRBV15 and TRBJ2-7, with a weak D call TRBD2 (6 bases). Germline CDR1 reads LNHNV; CDR2 reads YYDKDF (reference sequence). There are 14 residues in the CDR3. V lost 4 bases, J lost 0 bases, and 10 bases lay in between.

At least ten counts were recorded for this clone. This chain links TRBV2 with TRBJ2-2; D is perhaps TRBD1 (5 bases). The germline gives CDR1 SNHLY, CDR2 FYNNEI. This CDR3 comprises 12 residues. Trimming pared 3 bases from V and 7 bases from J, leaving 6 bases between. CDR3 in DNA: TGTGCCAGCAGTGAGCAGGGCGGGGAGCTGTTTTTT. Protein sequence: CASSEQGGELFF.

The gene calls are TRBV5-1 and TRBJ1-1, with D perhaps matching TRBD1 (5 bases). Trimming pared 4 bases from V and 5 bases from J, leaving 18 bases between. Per germline, CDR1 SGHRS and CDR2 YFSETQ. The CDR3 is 15 residues long. Written as DNA, the CDR3 is TGCGCCAGCAGCGTATATCCTGCAGGGTATACTGAAGCTTTCTTT. Translating gives CASSVYPAGYTEAFF.

This clone came up a few times. CDR3: CASSVLAGAHYEQYF. CDR3 DNA sequence: TGTGCCAGCAGCGTACTAGCGGGAGCCCACTACGAGCAGTACTTC. J is TRBJ2-7 and V is TRBV14; TRBD2 matches at 11 bases. The length of the CDR3 is 15 residues. Germline trimming cut 5 bases from V and 3 bases from J; bases unmatched to any gene: 6. The germline V gene has CDR1 SGHDN and CDR2 FVKESK.

This clone has just one count. The chain joins TRBV6-1 to TRBJ2-1, with 7 bases matching TRBD2. Germline assignment: CDR1 MNHNS and CDR2 SASEGT. The CDR3 sequence is 14 residues long. V shed 7 bases, J shed 4 bases, and the junction held 7 bases outside the gene matches. The CDR3 DNA reads as TGTGCCAGCATCTCCGGGACTACATACAATGAGCAGTTCTTC. Translated, it gives CASISGTTYNEQFF.

This chain connects TRBV28 to TRBJ2-5; tentatively, D is TRBD2 (7 bases). This CDR3 has 13 residues. CDR1 is MDHEN and CDR2 is SYDVKM in the germline V gene. Trimming shortened V by 3 bases and J by 9 bases, and 14 bases separated the two germline ends. CDR3 coding DNA: TGTGCCAGCAGTTTCGGGGGGCCGGGGGCCCAGTACTTC. Translation: CASSFGGPGAQYF.